This T cell receptor beta chain was sequenced in a study of blood T cell repertoires in COVID-19. Study summary: Specimens from acute and convalescent COVID-19 originated in the United States, Italy and Spain. T cells, B-cell-depleted T cells, or PBMCs provided the cDNA or gDNA that served as material.

Some clones are missing from TCRdb's copy, which holds only in-frame ones; the method was immunoSEQ multiplex PCR. The sample has around 260,000 clones, 91% seen once. Seattle's cohort entered during active infection and was followed longitudinally. With V trimmed by 10 bases and J by 5 bases, 11 bases remained unmatched. Germline V lookup: CDR1 KGHSH, CDR2 LQKENI. This CDR3 comprises 14 residues. The source of this sequence is a person aged 18-35 years with COVID-19, enrolled during active disease. This chain uses TRBV18 with TRBJ2-1; 7 bases match TRBD1. The sample comprised peripheral blood. CDR3 sequence reads: CATGRYGQDNEQFF. The CDR3 DNA sequence: TGTGCCACTGGCCGATACGGACAGGACAATGAGCAGTTCTTC.